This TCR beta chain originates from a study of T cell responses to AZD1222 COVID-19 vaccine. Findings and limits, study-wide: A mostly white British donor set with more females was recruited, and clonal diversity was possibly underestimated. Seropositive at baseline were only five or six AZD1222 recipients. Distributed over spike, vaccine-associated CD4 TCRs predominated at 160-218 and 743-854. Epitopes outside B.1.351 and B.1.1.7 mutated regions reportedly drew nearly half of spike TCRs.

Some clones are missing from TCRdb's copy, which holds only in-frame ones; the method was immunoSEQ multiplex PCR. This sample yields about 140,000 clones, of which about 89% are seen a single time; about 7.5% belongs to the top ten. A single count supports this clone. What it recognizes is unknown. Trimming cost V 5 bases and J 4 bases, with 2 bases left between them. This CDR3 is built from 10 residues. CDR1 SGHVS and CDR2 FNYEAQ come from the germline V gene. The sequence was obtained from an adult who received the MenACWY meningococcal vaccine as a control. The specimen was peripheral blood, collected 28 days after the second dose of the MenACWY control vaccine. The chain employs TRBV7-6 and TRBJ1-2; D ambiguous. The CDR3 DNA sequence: TGTGCCAGCAGCGCCTATGGCTACACCTTC. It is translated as CASSAYGYTF. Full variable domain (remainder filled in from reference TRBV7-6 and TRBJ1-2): GAGVSQSPRYKVTKRGQDVALRCDPISGHVSLYWYRQALGQGPEFLTYFNYEAQQDKSGLPNDRFSAERPEGSISTLTIQRTEQRDSAMYRCASSAYGYTFGSGTRLTVV.